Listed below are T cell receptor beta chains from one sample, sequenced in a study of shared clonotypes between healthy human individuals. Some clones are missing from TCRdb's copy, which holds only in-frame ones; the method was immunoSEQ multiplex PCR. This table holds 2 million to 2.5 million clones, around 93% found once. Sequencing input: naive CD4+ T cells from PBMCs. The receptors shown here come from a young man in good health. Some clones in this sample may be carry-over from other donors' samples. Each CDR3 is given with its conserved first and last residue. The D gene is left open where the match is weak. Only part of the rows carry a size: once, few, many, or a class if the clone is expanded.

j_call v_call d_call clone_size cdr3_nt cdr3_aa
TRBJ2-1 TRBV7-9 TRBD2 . TGTGCCAGCAGCTTAAGACTAGCAGAGTACAATGAGCAGTTCTTC CASSLRLAEYNEQFF
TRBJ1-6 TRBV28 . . TGTGCCAGCACCGAGGGGAGCTCCTATAATTCACCCCTCCACTTT CASTEGSSYNSPLHF
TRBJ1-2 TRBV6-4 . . TGTGCCAGCAGTGACTCGAGGAGGGGGACGTCGAGTGGCTACACCTTC CASSDSRRGTSSGYTF
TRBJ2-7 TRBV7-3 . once TGTGCCAGCAGCTTATCGGAGGGGGCCTACGAGCAGTACTTC CASSLSEGAYEQYF
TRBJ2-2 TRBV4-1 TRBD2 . TGCGCCAGCAGCCACCTAGGACTAGCGGGAGAAAGCACCGGGGAGCTGTTTTTT CASSHLGLAGESTGELFF
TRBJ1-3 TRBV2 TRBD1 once TGTGCCAGCAGAGCTGACAGGGTCATTGGAAACACCATATATTTT CASRADRVIGNTIYF
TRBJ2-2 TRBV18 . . TGTGCCAGCTCACCGACAGAGAACACCGGGGAGCTGTTTTTT CASSPTENTGELFF
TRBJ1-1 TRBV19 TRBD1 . TGTGCCAGTAGTTCTGCAGGGGGCCGGACTGAAGCTTTCTTT CASSSAGGRTEAFF
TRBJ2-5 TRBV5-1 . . TGCGCCAGCAGCTTGTTAGAGAGCGATAAGGGGACCCAGTACTTC CASSLLESDKGTQYF
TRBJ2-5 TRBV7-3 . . TGTGCCAGCAGCCGTGGACTGGGAGAGACCCAGTACTTC CASSRGLGETQYF
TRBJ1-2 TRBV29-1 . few TGCAGCGTTCCTCGGGGACGGCCCTATGGCTACACCTTC CSVPRGRPYGYTF